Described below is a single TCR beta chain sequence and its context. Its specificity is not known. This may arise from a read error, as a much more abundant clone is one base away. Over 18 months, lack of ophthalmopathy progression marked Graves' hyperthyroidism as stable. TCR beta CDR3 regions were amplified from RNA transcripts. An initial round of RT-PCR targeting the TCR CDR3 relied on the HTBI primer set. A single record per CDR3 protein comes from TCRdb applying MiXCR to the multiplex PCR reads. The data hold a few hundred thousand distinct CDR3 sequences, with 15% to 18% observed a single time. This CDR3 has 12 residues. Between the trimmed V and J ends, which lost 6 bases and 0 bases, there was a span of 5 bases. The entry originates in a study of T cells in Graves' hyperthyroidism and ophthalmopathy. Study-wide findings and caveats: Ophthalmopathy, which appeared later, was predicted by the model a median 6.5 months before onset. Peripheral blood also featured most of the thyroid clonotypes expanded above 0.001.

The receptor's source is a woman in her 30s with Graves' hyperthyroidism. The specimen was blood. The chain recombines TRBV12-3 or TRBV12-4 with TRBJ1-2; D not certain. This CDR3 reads CASRDPNYGYTF. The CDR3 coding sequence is TGTGCCAGCAGAGACCCTAACTATGGCTACACCTTC.